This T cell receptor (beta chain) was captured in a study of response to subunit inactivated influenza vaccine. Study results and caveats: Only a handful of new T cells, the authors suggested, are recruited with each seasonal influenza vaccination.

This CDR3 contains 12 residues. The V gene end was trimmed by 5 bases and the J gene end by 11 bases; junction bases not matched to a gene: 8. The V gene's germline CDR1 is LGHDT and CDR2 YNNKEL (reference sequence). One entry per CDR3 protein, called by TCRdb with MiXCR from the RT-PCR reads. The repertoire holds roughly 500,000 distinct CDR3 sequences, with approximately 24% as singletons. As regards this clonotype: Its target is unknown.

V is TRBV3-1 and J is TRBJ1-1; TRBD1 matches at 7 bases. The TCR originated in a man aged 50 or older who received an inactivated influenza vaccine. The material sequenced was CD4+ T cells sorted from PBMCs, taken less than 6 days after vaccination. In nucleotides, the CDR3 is TGTGCCAGCAGCAATACAGGGGATGGTGCTTTCTTT. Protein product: CASSNTGDGAFF.